This TCR beta chain was sequenced in a study of T cells in narcolepsy. TCRdb's table, derived via immunoSEQ multiplex PCR, lists solely in-frame clones and lacks some. Altogether roughly 40,000 clones are present, 70% to 85% being singletons, with the ten largest covering 1.5% to 2%. CDR3 size: 13 residues. Germline V gene data show CDR1 as SEHNR and CDR2 as FQNEAQ (reference sequence). With 5 bases removed from V and 4 bases from J, the gap between germline ends came to 10 bases. Sample: CD45RA- memory CD4+ T cells from PBMCs. The chain joins TRBV7-9 to TRBJ2-3, with a weak D call TRBD1 (5 bases). This sequence originates from a human donor with narcolepsy. The CDR3 coding sequence is TGTGCCAGCAGCCCTAGGGGCCCAGATACGCAGTATTTT. Its protein product is CASSPRGPDTQYF.